These T cell receptor beta chains were read from a single sample in a study of cytomegalovirus exposure and HLA in healthy donors. The protocol was immunoSEQ multiplex PCR, while the TCRdb copy is restricted to in-frame clones and leaves out a portion. In total, the table holds roughly 200,000 clones. The sequencing input was PBMCs. Source of these receptors: a girl aged 2 to 10 in good health and CMV-seropositive. The CDR3 runs from the conserved cysteine through the conserved F or W. The order of the fields is J gene, V gene, D gene, CDR3 protein, CDR3 DNA. The D gene is left open where the match is weak.

>TRBJ2-7|TRBV2|TRBD2
CASSEIRAGGPSDYEQYF
TGTGCCAGCAGTGAAATACGAGCGGGAGGTCCTTCGGATTACGAGCAGTACTTC
>TRBJ2-7|TRBV4-1|.
CASSHTQGYEQYF
TGCGCCAGCAGCCATACACAGGGCTACGAGCAGTACTTC
>TRBJ2-1|TRBV30|TRBD1
CAWSVQGARNNEQFF
TGTGCCTGGAGTGTACAGGGGGCTAGGAACAATGAGCAGTTCTTC
>TRBJ2-7|TRBV14|.
CASSQGRNYEQYF
TGTGCCAGCAGCCAAGGCAGGAACTACGAGCAGTACTTC
>TRBJ1-4|TRBV6-1|.
CASRRQTENEKLFF
TGTGCCAGCAGACGACAGACAGAAAATGAAAAACTGTTTTTT
>TRBJ2-7|TRBV14|TRBD2
CASSQALGLAGGPQGSYEQYF
TGTGCCAGCAGCCAGGCCCTGGGACTAGCGGGAGGGCCACAAGGTTCCTACGAGCAGTACTTC
>TRBJ2-3|TRBV11-2|.
CASSLDHLAYTQYF
TGTGCCAGCAGCTTAGATCATCTAGCTTATACGCAGTATTTT
>TRBJ2-2|TRBV7-7|.
CASSLEKRENTGELFF
TGTGCTAGCAGCTTAGAGAAACGGGAGAACACCGGGGAGCTGTTTTTT
>TRBJ2-1|TRBV2|TRBD2
CASSEPRLAGEHGQFF
TGTGCCAGCAGTGAACCTCGACTAGCGGGAGAGCATGGGCAGTTCTTC
>TRBJ2-5|TRBV10-1|TRBD2
CASSGPIGTSGSSETQYF
TGCGCCAGCAGTGGACCTATCGGGACTAGCGGGAGTTCAGAGACCCAGTACTTC
>TRBJ2-7|TRBV30|TRBD2
CAGTSFNEQYF
TGTGCCGGGACTAGCTTCAACGAGCAGTACTTC
>TRBJ2-5|TRBV19|TRBD1
CASSIPGQGGETQYF
TGTGCCAGTAGTATTCCGGGACAGGGGGGCGAGACCCAGTACTTC
>TRBJ2-1|TRBV10-1|.
CASSVFGSGQFF
TGCGCCAGCAGTGTGTTCGGGAGTGGGCAGTTCTTC
>TRBJ2-7|TRBV11-2|TRBD2
CASSLVPSGRNYEQYF
TGTGCCAGCAGCTTAGTCCCTAGCGGGAGAAACTACGAGCAGTACTTC
>TRBJ2-3|TRBV29-1|.
CSVTRQDTDTQYF
TGCAGCGTGACCAGACAGGACACAGATACGCAGTATTTT
>TRBJ1-2|TRBV7-6|TRBD1
CASSSPGQGGGYTF
TGTGCCAGCAGCTCGCCGGGACAGGGAGGCGGCTACACCTTC
>TRBJ2-1|TRBV11-2|TRBD2
CASSSALAGGHYNEQFF
TGTGCCAGCAGCTCCGCACTAGCGGGAGGGCATTACAATGAGCAGTTCTTC
>TRBJ2-6|TRBV27|TRBD1
CASMFSGTGVSGANVLTF
TGTGCCAGCATGTTCTCTGGGACAGGGGTCTCTGGGGCCAACGTCCTGACTTTC
>TRBJ1-2|TRBV10-3|TRBD1
CAIVRDRGSGYTF
TGTGCCATCGTTAGGGACAGGGGCAGTGGCTACACCTTC
>TRBJ1-1|TRBV10-3|.
CAIRPTGNTEAFF
TGTGCCATCAGGCCAACAGGGAACACTGAAGCTTTCTTT
>TRBJ2-7|TRBV5-5|TRBD1
CASTSTGTAYEQYF
TGTGCCAGCACCTCTACCGGGACAGCCTACGAGCAGTACTTC
>TRBJ2-4|TRBV29-1|.
CSVVRGGTAKNIQYF
TGCAGCGTTGTGCGGGGCGGGACGGCCAAAAACATTCAGTACTTC
>TRBJ2-5|TRBV11-2|TRBD2
CASSSTSGRGQETQYF
TGTGCCAGCAGCTCGACTAGCGGGAGAGGCCAAGAGACCCAGTACTTC
>TRBJ2-1|TRBV29-1|TRBD2
CSSREPQSEQFF
TGCAGCTCGCGGGAGCCGCAGAGTGAGCAGTTCTTC
>TRBJ2-3|TRBV4-2|.
CASSQDRGTDTQYF
TGTGCCAGCAGCCAAGACCGGGGCACAGATACGCAGTATTTT
>TRBJ2-4|TRBV19|.
CASSKAGVMAIQYF
TGTGCCAGTAGTAAGGCAGGGGTGATGGCCATTCAGTACTTC
>TRBJ2-7|TRBV4-1|.
CASSPGLAQTYEQYF
TGCGCCAGCAGCCCCGGGCTAGCCCAAACCTACGAGCAGTACTTC
>TRBJ2-7|TRBV11-2|.
CASSLSGPYEQYF
TGTGCCAGCAGCTTAAGCGGTCCCTACGAGCAGTACTTC
>TRBJ2-5|TRBV19|.
CASSSYGRETQYF
TGTGCCAGTAGTTCATACGGGAGAGAGACCCAGTACTTC
>TRBJ1-1|TRBV28|TRBD1
CASGTDRAGGAFF
TGTGCCAGCGGGACCGACAGGGCCGGTGGGGCTTTCTTT
>TRBJ1-1|TRBV14|TRBD1
CASSLRQGPTEAFF
TGTGCCAGCAGCCTCCGACAGGGGCCCACTGAAGCTTTCTTT
>TRBJ1-2|TRBV6-1|.
CASSEYNQGPSNYGYTF
TGTGCCAGCAGTGAGTACAACCAGGGTCCCTCTAACTATGGCTACACCTTC
>TRBJ2-7|TRBV13|TRBD2
CASSPAGTSFVQYF
TGTGCCAGCAGCCCAGCCGGGACTAGCTTTGTGCAGTACTTC
>TRBJ1-6|TRBV4-2|.
CASSQDWGGGLGNSPLHF
TGTGCCAGCAGCCAAGATTGGGGAGGAGGGTTGGGGAATTCACCCCTCCACTTT
>TRBJ2-5|TRBV7-9|.
CASSPFGGIQETQYF
TGTGCCAGCAGCCCTTTTGGGGGGATCCAAGAGACCCAGTACTTC
>TRBJ2-3|TRBV10-3|.
CAISELATDTQYF
TGTGCCATCAGTGAGTTAGCCACAGATACGCAGTATTTT
>TRBJ2-7|TRBV5-4|.
CASSLGLEIEQYF
TGTGCCAGCAGCTTGGGACTAGAGATCGAGCAGTACTTC
>TRBJ2-5|TRBV5-1|TRBD2
CASSLGASGGQETQYF
TGCGCCAGCAGCTTGGGTGCTAGCGGAGGCCAAGAGACCCAGTACTTC
>TRBJ1-4|TRBV28|TRBD1
CASSFTQQGLYNEKLFF
TGTGCCAGCAGTTTTACCCAACAGGGGTTGTATAATGAAAAACTGTTTTTT
>TRBJ2-1|TRBV28|TRBD2
CASSLRSGRWDNEQFF
TGTGCCAGCAGTTTAAGGAGCGGGAGATGGGACAATGAGCAGTTCTTC
>TRBJ2-2|TRBV5-1|.
CASSLVTGRNGELFF
TGCGCCAGCAGCTTGGTAACAGGGCGTAACGGGGAGCTGTTTTTT
>TRBJ1-2|TRBV5-3|.
CARSLVSGIYGYTF
TGTGCCAGAAGCTTGGTCTCAGGGATCTATGGCTACACCTTC